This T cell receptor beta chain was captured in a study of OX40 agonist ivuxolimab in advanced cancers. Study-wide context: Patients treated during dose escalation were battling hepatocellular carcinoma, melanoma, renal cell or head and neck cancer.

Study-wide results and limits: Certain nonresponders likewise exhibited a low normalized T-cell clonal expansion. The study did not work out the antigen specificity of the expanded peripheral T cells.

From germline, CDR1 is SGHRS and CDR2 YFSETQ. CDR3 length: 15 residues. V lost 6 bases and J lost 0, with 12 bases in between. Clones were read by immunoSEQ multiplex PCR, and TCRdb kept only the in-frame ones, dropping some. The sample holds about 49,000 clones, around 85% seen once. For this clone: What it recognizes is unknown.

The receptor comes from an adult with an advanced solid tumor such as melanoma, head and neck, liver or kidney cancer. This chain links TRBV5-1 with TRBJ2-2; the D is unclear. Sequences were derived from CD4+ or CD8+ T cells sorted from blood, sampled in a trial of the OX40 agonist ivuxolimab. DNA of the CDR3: TGCGCCAGCACCACGGACGGAGCGAACACCGGGGAGCTGTTTTTT. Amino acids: CASTTDGANTGELFF.